This T cell receptor beta chain was sequenced during a study of T cell clonality in common variable immunodeficiency. Study-wide findings and caveats: CVID subjects shared fewer TCRbeta clones than healthy controls did. Authors noted CVID clonality's cause needs subpopulation repertoire sequencing. In common variable immunodeficiency, TCR beta chains reportedly carried fewer deletions and N-nucleotide insertions.

TCRdb's copy holds only in-frame clones and misses some; the assay was immunoSEQ multiplex PCR. This sample carries roughly 70,000 clones, none of them present only once. Germline V gene sequence: CDR1 SEHNR, CDR2 FQNEAQ (reference sequence). This CDR3 region has 13 residues. The germline V and J ends were trimmed by 5 bases and 4 bases, with 11 bases remaining between them. Caucasian heritage predominated among both patients and controls. This clone has a count of ten or more. Antigen specificity is unknown. The read terminates 3 residues ahead of where the CDR3 ends, so the germline J gene completes it.

The V and J genes are TRBV7-9 and TRBJ2-5, with D perhaps TRBD2 (6 bases). The sequence came from a person aged 18 to 70 in good health. Sequenced input: peripheral blood mononuclear cells. Here the CDR3 reads CASSRDLGETQYF. CDR3 DNA, as far as it was read: TGTGCCAGCAGCAGGGACTTAGGAGAGACC.